The sequence of this T cell receptor beta chain was determined in a study of control samples from healthy donors and cancer patients. The germline V gene has CDR1 MNHEY and CDR2 SMNVEV (reference sequence). The V segment lost 4 bases and the J segment 3 bases; nucleotides outside the gene matches: 7. This CDR3 contains 15 residues. Clones were read by immunoSEQ multiplex PCR, and TCRdb kept only the in-frame ones, dropping some. The sample contains about 84,000 clones, 80% to 90% of which appear only once. V and J are TRBV27 and TRBJ2-7; TRBD1 agrees at 9 bases. The TCR comes from a man aged 55-75 years with head and neck cancer. The source material was PBMCs. DNA for the CDR3: TGTGCCAGCAGTTATTTTGGGACAGGGCTCTACGAGCAGTACTTC. The encoded protein is CASSYFGTGLYEQYF.